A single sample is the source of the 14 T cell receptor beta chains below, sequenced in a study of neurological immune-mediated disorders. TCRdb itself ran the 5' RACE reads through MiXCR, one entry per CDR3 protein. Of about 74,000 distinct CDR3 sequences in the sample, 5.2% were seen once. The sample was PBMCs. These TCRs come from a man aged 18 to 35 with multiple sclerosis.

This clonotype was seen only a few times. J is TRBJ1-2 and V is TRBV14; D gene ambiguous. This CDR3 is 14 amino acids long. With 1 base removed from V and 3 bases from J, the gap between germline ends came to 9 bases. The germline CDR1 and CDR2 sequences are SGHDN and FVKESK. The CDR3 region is CASSQAGSYYGYTF. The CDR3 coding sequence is TGTGCCAGCAGCCAAGCAGGATCGTACTATGGCTACACCTTC.

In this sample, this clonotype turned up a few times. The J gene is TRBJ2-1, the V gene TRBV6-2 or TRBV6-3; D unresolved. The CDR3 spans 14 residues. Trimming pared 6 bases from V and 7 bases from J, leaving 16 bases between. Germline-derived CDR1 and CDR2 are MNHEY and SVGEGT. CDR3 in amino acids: CASRTPSRWNEQFF. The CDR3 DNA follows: TGTGCCAGCAGGACCCCTTCGCGGTGGAATGAGCAGTTCTTC.

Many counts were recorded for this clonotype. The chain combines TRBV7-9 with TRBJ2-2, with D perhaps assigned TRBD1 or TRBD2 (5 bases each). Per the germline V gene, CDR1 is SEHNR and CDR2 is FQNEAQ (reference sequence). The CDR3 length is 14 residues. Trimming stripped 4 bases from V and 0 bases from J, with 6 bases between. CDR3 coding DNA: TGTGCCAGCAGCTGGGACGCGAACACCGGGGAGCTGTTTTTT. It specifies CASSWDANTGELFF.

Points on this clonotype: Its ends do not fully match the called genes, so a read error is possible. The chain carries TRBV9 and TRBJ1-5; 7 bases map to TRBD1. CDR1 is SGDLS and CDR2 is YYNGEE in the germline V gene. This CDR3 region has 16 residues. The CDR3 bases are TGTGCCAGCAGCGATTCCCCTGACAGGGCCCCTGAGCCCCAGAATTTT. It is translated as CASSDSPDRAPEPQNF.

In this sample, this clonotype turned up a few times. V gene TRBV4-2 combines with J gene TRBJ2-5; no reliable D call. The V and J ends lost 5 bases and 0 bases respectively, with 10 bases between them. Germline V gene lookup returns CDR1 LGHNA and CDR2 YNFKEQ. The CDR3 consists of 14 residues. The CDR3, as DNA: TGTGCCAGCAGCTTCAGCTATTACCAAGAGACCCAGTACTTC. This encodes CASSFSYYQETQYF.

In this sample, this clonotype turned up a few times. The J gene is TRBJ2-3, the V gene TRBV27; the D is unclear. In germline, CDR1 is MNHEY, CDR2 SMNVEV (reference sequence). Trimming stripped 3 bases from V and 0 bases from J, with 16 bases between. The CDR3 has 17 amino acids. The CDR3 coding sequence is TGTGCCAGCAGTTTCCTTAGGTCGGTGATTAGCACAGATACGCAGTATTTT. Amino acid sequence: CASSFLRSVISTDTQYF.

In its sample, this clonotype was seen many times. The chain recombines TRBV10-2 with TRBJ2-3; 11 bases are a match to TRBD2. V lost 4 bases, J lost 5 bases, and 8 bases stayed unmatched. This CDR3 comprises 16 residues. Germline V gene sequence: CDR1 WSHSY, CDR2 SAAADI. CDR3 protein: CASSVLAGGQGDTQYF. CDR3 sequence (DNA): TGCGCCAGCAGTGTTCTAGCGGGAGGCCAGGGAGATACGCAGTATTTT.

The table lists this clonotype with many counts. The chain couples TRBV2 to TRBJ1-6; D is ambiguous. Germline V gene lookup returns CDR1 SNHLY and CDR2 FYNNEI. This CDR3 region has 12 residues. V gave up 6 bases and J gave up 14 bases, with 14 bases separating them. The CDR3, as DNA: TGTGCCAGCAGAGGCACGGGGAGCACCCTCCACTTT. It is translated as CASRGTGSTLHF.

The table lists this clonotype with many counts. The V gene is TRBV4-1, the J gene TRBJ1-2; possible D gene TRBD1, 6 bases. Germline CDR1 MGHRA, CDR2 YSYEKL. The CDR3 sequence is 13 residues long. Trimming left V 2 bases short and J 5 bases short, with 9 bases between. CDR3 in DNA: TGCGCCAGCAGCCAAAACACAGGGTATGGCTACACCTTC. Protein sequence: CASSQNTGYGYTF.

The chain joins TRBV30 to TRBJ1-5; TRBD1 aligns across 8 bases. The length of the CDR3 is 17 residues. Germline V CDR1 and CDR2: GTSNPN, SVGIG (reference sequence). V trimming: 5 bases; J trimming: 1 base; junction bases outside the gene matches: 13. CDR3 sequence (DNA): TGTGCCTGGGGGGCCGGGACAGGTGTGAGGAGCAATCAGCCCCAGCATTTT. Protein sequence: CAWGAGTGVRSNQPQHF.

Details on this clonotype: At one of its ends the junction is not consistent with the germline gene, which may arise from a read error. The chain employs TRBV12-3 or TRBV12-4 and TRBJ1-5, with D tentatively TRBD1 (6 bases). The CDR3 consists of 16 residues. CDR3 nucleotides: TGTGCCAGCAGCTACGGTGACAGGAGGAGCAATCAGCCCCAGAATTTT. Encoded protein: CASSYGDRRSNQPQNF.

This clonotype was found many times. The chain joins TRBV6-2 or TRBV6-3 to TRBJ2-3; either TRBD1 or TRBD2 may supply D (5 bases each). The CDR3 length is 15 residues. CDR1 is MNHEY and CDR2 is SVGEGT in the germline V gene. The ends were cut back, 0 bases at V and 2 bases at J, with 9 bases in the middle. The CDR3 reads CASSYSGVLTDTQYF. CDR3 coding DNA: TGTGCCAGCAGTTACTCGGGGGTACTCACAGATACGCAGTATTTT.

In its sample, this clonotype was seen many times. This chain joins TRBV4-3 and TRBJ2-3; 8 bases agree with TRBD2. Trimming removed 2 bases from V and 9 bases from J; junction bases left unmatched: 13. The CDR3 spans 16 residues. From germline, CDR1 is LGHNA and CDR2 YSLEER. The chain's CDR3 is CASSQKVLAGRGTQYF. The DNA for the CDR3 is TGCGCCAGCAGCCAAAAAGTATTAGCGGGACGAGGGACGCAGTATTTT.

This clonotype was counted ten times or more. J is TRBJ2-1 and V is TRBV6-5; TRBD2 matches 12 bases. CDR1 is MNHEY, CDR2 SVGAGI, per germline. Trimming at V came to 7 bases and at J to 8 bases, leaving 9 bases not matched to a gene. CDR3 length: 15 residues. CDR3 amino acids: CASTQTSGGWDEQFF. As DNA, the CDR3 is TGTGCCAGCACCCAGACTAGCGGGGGTTGGGATGAGCAGTTCTTC.